The rows below give T cell receptor beta chains drawn from one sample of a study of blood T cell repertoires in COVID-19. The data were produced by immunoSEQ multiplex PCR, yet TCRdb's version contains in-frame clones alone and is incomplete. The repertoire consists of about 140,000 clones, with around 79% occurring once and the leading ten covering around 2.9%. The sample consisted of PBMCs or T cells enriched from blood (not recorded which). These receptors all come from a woman between 45 and 60 years old who had recovered from COVID-19. Each CDR3 is given without its conserved first and last residue. The size field is filled for only some rows; it gives once, few, many or a size class.

abundance: .
j_gene: TRBJ2-1
v_gene: TRBV7-9
CDR3aa: ASSTSDPTYNEQF

abundance: once
j_gene: TRBJ1-5
v_gene: TRBV6-1
CDR3aa: ASSDAGRGWGQPQH

abundance: .
j_gene: TRBJ2-7
v_gene: TRBV11-1
CDR3aa: ASRGGLGGNYEQY

abundance: .
j_gene: TRBJ2-3
v_gene: TRBV11-3
CDR3aa: ASSSRRIAGGALGDTQY

abundance: .
j_gene: TRBJ2-7
v_gene: TRBV4-1
CDR3aa: ASSQDYRAYEQY

abundance: few
j_gene: TRBJ1-5
v_gene: TRBV10-2
CDR3aa: ASSDRAGRSSNQPQH

abundance: few
j_gene: TRBJ2-1
v_gene: TRBV7-3
CDR3aa: ASSPGQGQYNEQF

abundance: .
j_gene: TRBJ2-7
v_gene: TRBV7-9
CDR3aa: ASSLHSFEQY

abundance: .
j_gene: TRBJ1-1
v_gene: TRBV3-1/TRBV3-2
CDR3aa: ASRNSPGEAF

abundance: .
j_gene: TRBJ2-1
v_gene: TRBV9
CDR3aa: ASSPTLAVEQF

abundance: few
j_gene: TRBJ1-1
v_gene: TRBV11-2
CDR3aa: ASSLERNTEAF

abundance: once
j_gene: TRBJ2-7
v_gene: TRBV11-2
CDR3aa: ASSLSQGDYEQY

abundance: .
j_gene: TRBJ1-3
v_gene: TRBV6-5
CDR3aa: ASRRGYGNTIY

abundance: .
j_gene: TRBJ1-3
v_gene: TRBV11-2
CDR3aa: ASSPGGLGSGNTIY

abundance: .
j_gene: TRBJ2-1
v_gene: TRBV27
CDR3aa: ASSLFSDNEQF

abundance: once
j_gene: TRBJ2-2
v_gene: TRBV9
CDR3aa: ASSVGGQGKENTGELF

abundance: .
j_gene: TRBJ2-1
v_gene: TRBV28
CDR3aa: ASTLASEQF

abundance: .
j_gene: TRBJ2-7
v_gene: TRBV6-2/TRBV6-3
CDR3aa: ASSYSLAGAYEQY

abundance: .
j_gene: TRBJ2-1
v_gene: TRBV9
CDR3aa: ASSTSTGFDEQF

abundance: .
j_gene: TRBJ2-2
v_gene: TRBV10-3
CDR3aa: AIDGGASSWTGELF

abundance: .
j_gene: TRBJ1-1
v_gene: TRBV5-5
CDR3aa: ASSLGVYTEAF

abundance: .
j_gene: TRBJ1-1
v_gene: TRBV3-1/TRBV3-2
CDR3aa: ASSRQENTEAF

abundance: .
j_gene: TRBJ2-3
v_gene: TRBV7-3
CDR3aa: ASSPLAGGGTDTQY

abundance: once
j_gene: TRBJ2-1
v_gene: TRBV18
CDR3aa: ASSPGGSGESEQF

abundance: .
j_gene: TRBJ2-3
v_gene: TRBV27
CDR3aa: ASSLYWTGRGDTQY

abundance: .
j_gene: TRBJ2-7
v_gene: TRBV5-6
CDR3aa: ASSLAGRYEQY

abundance: .
j_gene: TRBJ1-1
v_gene: TRBV28
CDR3aa: ASSLNRGRNTEAF

abundance: .
j_gene: TRBJ2-7
v_gene: TRBV5-6
CDR3aa: ASSLGQGAREQY

abundance: once
j_gene: TRBJ2-7
v_gene: TRBV10-1
CDR3aa: ASSEFGGRGREEQY

abundance: .
j_gene: TRBJ1-4
v_gene: TRBV19
CDR3aa: ASSISGDTNEKLF

abundance: .
j_gene: TRBJ2-1
v_gene: TRBV29-1
CDR3aa: SVAQGGDNEQF

abundance: .
j_gene: TRBJ2-3
v_gene: TRBV3-1/TRBV3-2
CDR3aa: ASSPSPIGDHTQY

abundance: .
j_gene: TRBJ1-5
v_gene: TRBV19
CDR3aa: ATLGHGVYSNQPQH

abundance: .
j_gene: TRBJ1-3
v_gene: TRBV2
CDR3aa: ASSSGVTGNTIY

abundance: .
j_gene: TRBJ2-3
v_gene: TRBV2
CDR3aa: ASSEDSGRADTQY

abundance: .
j_gene: TRBJ2-2
v_gene: TRBV11-3
CDR3aa: ASSTKTGAQNTGELF

abundance: .
j_gene: TRBJ2-5
v_gene: TRBV30
CDR3aa: AWSVQDIQETQY

abundance: .
j_gene: TRBJ1-1
v_gene: TRBV6-5
CDR3aa: ASSYRGGEAF

abundance: .
j_gene: TRBJ1-5
v_gene: TRBV6-5
CDR3aa: ASSRTDHQPQH

abundance: .
j_gene: TRBJ2-3
v_gene: TRBV7-3
CDR3aa: ASSSSAGYTDTQY

abundance: once
j_gene: TRBJ2-1
v_gene: TRBV18
CDR3aa: ASSPGLEWRGGEQF

abundance: .
j_gene: TRBJ1-2
v_gene: TRBV11-2
CDR3aa: ASSFQGASGYT